The entry below describes one T cell receptor beta chain. The antigen remains undetermined. V shed 4 bases, J shed 0 bases, and the junction held 5 bases outside the gene matches. In germline, CDR1 is SGHRS, CDR2 YFSETQ. This CDR3 region has 16 residues. The immunoSEQ assay was v3. Libraries were sequenced to about 2 million read pairs (survey) or about 5-6 million (deep). Generated by immunoSEQ multiplex PCR, the TCRdb table keeps only in-frame clones and is missing some. The data show more than 45,000 clones, 73% seen once. The sample belongs to a study of TIL therapy for anti-PD-1-resistant metastatic lung cancer. In the study overall: By whole-exome sequencing, median non-synonymous tumor mutation burden was less than 1.6 mutations per megabase.

As to time point: pre-treatment sample, taken before nivolumab and TIL therapy. Overall study findings and caveats: Treatment-naive, never-smoker and oncogene-addicted patients were overrepresented in this highly selected cohort.

The sample in question was blood, obtained at baseline. The source of this sequence is a person between 25 and 79 years old with non-small cell lung cancer. The rearrangement uses TRBV5-1 and TRBJ2-3; TRBD2 matches 10 bases. For the CDR3, the DNA is TGCGCCAGCAGCCTGGGACTAGCGACTAGCACAGATACGCAGTATTTT. Its protein is CASSLGLATSTDTQYF.